The rows below give T cell receptor beta chains drawn from one sample of a study of T cell responses to AZD1222 COVID-19 vaccine. TCRdb keeps only in-frame clones here, not all; method: immunoSEQ multiplex PCR. The sample includes fewer than 110,000 clones, approximately 84% of them seen just once. The specimen comprised peripheral blood, sampled on day 0 of AZD1222 vaccination. Source of these receptors: an adult in good health. CDR3s include the opening cysteine and the closing phenylalanine or tryptophan. D genes are given only for firm matches.

v_gene	len	j_gene	d_gene	CDR3aa	CDR3nt
TRBV5-5	16	TRBJ2-7	.	CASSLAPDSIAYEQYF	TGTGCCAGCAGCTTGGCCCCAGACTCTATTGCCTACGAGCAGTACTTC
TRBV7-8	14	TRBJ1-3	.	CASRRGGTGNTIYF	TGTGCCAGTCGTCGGGGAGGAACTGGAAACACCATATATTTT
TRBV30	11	TRBJ1-1	.	CAWGTVNKAFF	TGTGCCTGGGGGACTGTTAATAAAGCTTTCTTT
TRBV5-1	16	TRBJ2-1	TRBD2	CASSGHSGSAYNEQFF	TGCGCCAGCAGCGGTCATAGCGGGAGCGCCTACAATGAGCAGTTCTTC
TRBV11-3	15	TRBJ2-7	TRBD1	CASSNTGTGGYEQYF	TGTGCCAGCAGCAACACCGGGACAGGGGGCTACGAGCAGTACTTC
TRBV5-5	12	TRBJ2-1	.	CASSLRPVGQFF	TGTGCCAGCAGCCTCAGGCCCGTGGGGCAGTTCTTC
TRBV7-2	13	TRBJ2-1	.	CATTLSSYNEQFF	TGTGCCACGACGCTGAGCTCCTACAATGAGCAGTTCTTC
TRBV4-1	21	TRBJ2-7	TRBD2	CASSQDRVGYQAGVPSYEQYF	TGCGCCAGCAGCCAAGACAGGGTGGGTTATCAAGCGGGAGTCCCCTCCTACGAGCAGTACTTC
TRBV29-1	14	TRBJ1-2	TRBD1	CSVDWTGGGYGYTF	TGCAGCGTTGACTGGACAGGGGGAGGCTATGGCTACACCTTC
TRBV30	15	TRBJ2-7	TRBD1	CAWSGVTGTPYEQYF	TGTGCCTGGAGTGGGGTGACAGGGACCCCCTACGAGCAGTACTTC
TRBV27	18	TRBJ2-7	.	CASRSPSWRTVRGFEQYF	TGTGCCAGTCGGTCCCCTTCCTGGCGGACTGTCCGAGGTTTTGAGCAGTACTTC
TRBV9	14	TRBJ2-5	.	CASSVGVNWETQYF	TGTGCCAGCAGCGTAGGTGTGAATTGGGAGACCCAGTACTTC
TRBV28	13	TRBJ2-7	.	CASLARILGEQYF	TGTGCCAGCCTAGCTCGGATCCTAGGGGAGCAGTACTTC
TRBV18	16	TRBJ2-3	TRBD1	CASSPPSGGWTDTQYF	TGTGCCAGCTCACCACCCTCAGGGGGCTGGACAGATACGCAGTATTTT
TRBV30	11	TRBJ1-1	.	CAWSVRAEAFF	TGTGCCTGGAGTGTAAGAGCTGAAGCTTTCTTT
TRBV5-1	14	TRBJ1-5	.	CASSLVTGDQPQHF	TGCGCCAGCAGCTTGGTGACGGGAGATCAGCCCCAGCATTTT
TRBV27	12	TRBJ2-2	.	CASSLVTGELFF	TGTGCCAGCAGTTTGGTCACCGGGGAGCTGTTTTTT
TRBV2	11	TRBJ1-1	.	CASRKDTEAFF	TGTGCCAGCAGGAAGGATACTGAAGCTTTCTTT
TRBV5-5	14	TRBJ2-7	.	CASSLGPGAYEQYF	TGTGCCAGCAGCTTGGGCCCAGGGGCCTACGAGCAGTACTTC
TRBV5-1	15	TRBJ2-2	.	CASSGEGLNTGELFF	TGCGCCAGCAGCGGAGAGGGTCTAAACACCGGGGAGCTGTTTTTT
TRBV28	16	TRBJ1-4	.	CASSPSVGGLNEKLFF	TGTGCCAGCAGTCCTTCCGTGGGGGGCCTTAATGAAAAACTGTTTTTT
TRBV7-9	15	TRBJ1-3	.	CASSLQQGSGNTIYF	TGTGCCAGCAGCCTGCAACAGGGTTCTGGAAACACCATATATTTT
TRBV7-2	13	TRBJ2-2	.	CASSLVVPGELFF	TGTGCCAGCAGCTTAGTAGTTCCGGGGGAGCTGTTTTTT